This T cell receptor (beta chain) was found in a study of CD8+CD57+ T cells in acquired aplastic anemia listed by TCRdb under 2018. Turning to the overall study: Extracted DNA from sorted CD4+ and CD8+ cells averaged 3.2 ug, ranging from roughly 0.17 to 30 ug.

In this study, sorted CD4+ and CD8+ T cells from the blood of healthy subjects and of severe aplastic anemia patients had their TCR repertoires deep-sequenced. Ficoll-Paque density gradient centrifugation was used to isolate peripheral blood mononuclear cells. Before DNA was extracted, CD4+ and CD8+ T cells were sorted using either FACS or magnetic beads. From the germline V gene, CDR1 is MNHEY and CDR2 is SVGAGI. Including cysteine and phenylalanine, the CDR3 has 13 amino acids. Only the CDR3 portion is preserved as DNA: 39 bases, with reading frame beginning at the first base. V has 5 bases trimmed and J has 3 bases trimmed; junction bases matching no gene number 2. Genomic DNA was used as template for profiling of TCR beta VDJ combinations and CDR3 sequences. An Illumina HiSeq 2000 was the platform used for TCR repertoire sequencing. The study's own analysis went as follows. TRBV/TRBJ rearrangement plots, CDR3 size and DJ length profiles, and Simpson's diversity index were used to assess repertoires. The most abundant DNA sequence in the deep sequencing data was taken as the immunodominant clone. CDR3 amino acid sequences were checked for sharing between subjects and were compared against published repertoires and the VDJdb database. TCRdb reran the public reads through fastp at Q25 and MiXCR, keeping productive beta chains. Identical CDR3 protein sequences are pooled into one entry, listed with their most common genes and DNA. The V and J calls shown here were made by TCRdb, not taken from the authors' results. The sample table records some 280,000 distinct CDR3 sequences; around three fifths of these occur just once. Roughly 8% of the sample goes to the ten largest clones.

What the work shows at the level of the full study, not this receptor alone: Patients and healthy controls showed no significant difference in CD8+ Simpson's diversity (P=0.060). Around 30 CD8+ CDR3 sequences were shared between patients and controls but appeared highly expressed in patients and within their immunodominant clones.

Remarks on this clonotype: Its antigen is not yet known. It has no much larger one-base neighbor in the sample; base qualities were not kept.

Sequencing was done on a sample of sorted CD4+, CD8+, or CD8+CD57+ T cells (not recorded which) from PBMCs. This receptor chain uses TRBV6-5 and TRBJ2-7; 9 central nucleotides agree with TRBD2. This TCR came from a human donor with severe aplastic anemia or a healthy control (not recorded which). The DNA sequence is TGTGCCAGCAGTCCGACTAGCGGCTACGAGCAGTACTTC. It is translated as CASSPTSGYEQYF.